The 24 T cell receptor beta chains below come from one sample, sequenced in a study of blood T cells in healthy people across ages. Using a J-beta primer mix together with a sample-barcoded 5' primer, a second PCR was run for roughly 7 to 11 cycles. MiXCR, run by TCRdb on the 5' RACE reads, gives a single entry per CDR3 protein. The table has about 1.8 million distinct CDR3 sequences, roughly 50% seen once; the top ten hold around 2.1%. The material sequenced was blood. These receptors all stem from a woman aged 40 to 50 in good health.

The chain uses TRBV5-5 and TRBJ1-1, with a possible D match to TRBD1 (6 bases). The V gene's germline CDR1 is SGHKS and CDR2 YYEKEE (reference sequence). CDR3 size: 14 residues. V lost 4 bases to trimming and J lost 4 bases, with 14 bases between them. The CDR3 DNA reads TGTGCCAGCAGCGGGGAGGGGGGAAGCACTGAAGCTTTCTTT. Amino acid sequence: CASSGEGGSTEAFF. Full variable domain (outside the CDR3, taken from reference TRBV5-5 and TRBJ1-1): DAGVTQSPTHLIKTRGQQVTLRCSPISGHKSVSWYQQVLGQGPQFIFQYYEKEERGRGNFPDRFSARQFPNYSSELNVNALLLGDSALYLCASSGEGGSTEAFFGQGTRLTVV.

The genes are TRBV6-2 or TRBV6-3 and TRBJ2-5; TRBD1 aligns across 8 bases. With 5 bases clipped from V and 1 base from J, the junction kept 6 bases outside the gene matches. Germline lookup yields CDR1 MNHEY and CDR2 SVGEGT. This CDR3 has 15 amino acids. CDR3 amino acids: CASSRQGYPQETQYF. CDR3 coding DNA: TGTGCCAGCAGTCGACAGGGGTACCCCCAAGAGACCCAGTACTTC.

V and J are TRBV20-1 and TRBJ1-2; D possibly corresponds to TRBD1 (6 bases). The CDR3 length is 13 residues. Trimming took off 5 bases at V and 1 base at J, with 11 bases between the two ends. CDR1 and CDR2 from the germline V gene are DFQATT and SNEGSKA (reference sequence). CDR3 nucleotide sequence: TGCAGTGCTTTTCACAGGGATAACTATGGCTACACCTTC. Its translation is CSAFHRDNYGYTF.

V gene TRBV5-1 combines with J gene TRBJ2-7; 10 nucleotides align to TRBD1. CDR3 length equals 16 residues. Germline CDR1 reads SGHRS; CDR2 reads YFSETQ. V trimming: 3 bases; J trimming: 3 bases; junction bases outside the gene matches: 9. The DNA for the CDR3 is TGCGCCAGCAGCTCTTTAAGGGACAGGGGTGACTACGAGCAGTACTTC. It yields the protein CASSSLRDRGDYEQYF.

The gene calls are TRBV20-1 and TRBJ2-1, with TRBD2 identical over 13 bases. Looked up from germline, CDR1 is DFQATT and CDR2 is SNEGSKA (reference sequence). The V and J ends lost 4 bases and 7 bases, in that order; junction bases with no gene match: 19. The CDR3 is 19 residues long. This chain's CDR3 is CSAKRYLRGLAGEVNEQFF. The CDR3, as DNA: TGCAGTGCTAAACGTTACCTGCGAGGACTAGCGGGGGAGGTGAATGAGCAGTTCTTC.

The chain uses TRBV7-9 and TRBJ2-3; 7 bases match TRBD1. This CDR3 region has 16 residues. CDR1 and CDR2 from the germline V gene are SEHNR and FQNEAQ (reference sequence). Trimming at V came to 6 bases and at J to 7 bases, leaving 16 bases not matched to a gene. The CDR3 bases are TGTGCCAGCAGGCCCACATCCGGGACAGTAATGAATACGCAGTATTTT. This gives the protein CASRPTSGTVMNTQYF.

The chain joins TRBV15 to TRBJ1-5, with D possibly being TRBD1 (5 bases). The CDR3 runs to 14 residues. V dropped 2 bases and J dropped 2 bases, with 7 bases sitting between them. Looked up from germline, CDR1 is LNHNV and CDR2 is YYDKDF (reference sequence). The CDR3 sequence: CATSRRDRNQPQHF. The CDR3 DNA reads TGTGCCACCAGCAGACGGGACCGCAATCAGCCCCAGCATTTT.

This clonotype has a handful of counts. This chain joins TRBV7-6 and TRBJ2-1; D is undetermined. This CDR3 has 13 amino acids. The V gene lost 5 bases and the J gene lost 8 bases, with 13 bases spanning the gap. Germline assignment: CDR1 SGHVS and CDR2 FNYEAQ. The CDR3 spells CASSLRRWDEQFF. DNA of the CDR3: TGTGCCAGCAGCCTCCGTCGGTGGGATGAGCAGTTCTTC.

In regard to this clonotype: One junction end disagrees with the germline gene, perhaps due to a read error. The chain recombines TRBV6-2 or TRBV6-3 with TRBJ2-1; perhaps D is TRBD1 or TRBD2 (6 bases each). Germline V gene data show CDR1 as MNHEY and CDR2 as SVGEGT. The CDR3 runs to 12 residues. The CDR3 is CASSWGDNGQFF. The CDR3 coding sequence is TGTGCCAGCAGTTGGGGGGACAATGGGCAGTTCTTC.

The V and J genes are TRBV20-1 and TRBJ2-1; 10 positions agree with TRBD2. This CDR3 contains 14 residues. Germline assignment: CDR1 DFQATT and CDR2 SNEGSKA (reference sequence). V lost 2 bases, J lost 13 bases, and 11 bases stayed unmatched. In nucleotides, the CDR3 is TGCAGTGCTAGACTAGCGGGGGTTCTGGAGACCCAGTTCTTC. Translation gives CSARLAGVLETQFF.

The CDR3 bases are TGTGCCAGCAGTTACAGCGACCCGGGAATCTCCTATAATTCACCCCTCCACTTT. It codes for CASSYSDPGISYNSPLHF. This chain connects TRBV6-2 or TRBV6-3 to TRBJ1-6; D unresolved. Germline V CDR1 and CDR2: MNHEY, SVGEGT. This CDR3 is 18 amino acids long. V dropped 2 bases and J dropped 0 bases, with 14 bases sitting between them.

The rearrangement links TRBV24-1 to TRBJ2-5; 9 bases map to TRBD1. Germline CDR1 KGHDR, CDR2 SFDVKD. V lost 1 base, J lost 3 bases, and 5 bases stayed unmatched. This CDR3 has 16 residues. The CDR3 coding sequence is TGTGCCACCAGTGATTTTGAGTGGGACAGGGAAGAGACCCAGTACTTC. This gives the protein CATSDFEWDREETQYF.

This clonotype was seen only a few times. The chain is built from TRBV5-5 and TRBJ2-3; TRBD2 matches at 9 bases. The CDR3 contains 16 residues. CDR1 is SGHKS and CDR2 is YYEKEE in the germline V gene (reference sequence). With 4 bases clipped from V and 5 bases from J, the junction kept 11 bases outside the gene matches. CDR3 sequence: CASSHGLARSGDTQYF. Here the CDR3 DNA reads TGTGCCAGCAGCCACGGACTAGCGAGGTCGGGAGATACGCAGTATTTT.

This chain connects TRBV21-1 to TRBJ2-5. TRBV21-1 is annotated as a pseudogene. The CDR3 has 12 amino acids. For the CDR3, the DNA is TGTGCCGGCAGATTTAGAGAAGAGACCCAGTACTTC. Protein product: CAGRFREETQYF.

The genes are TRBV16 and TRBJ2-3; no clear D gene. The V gene lost 4 bases and the J gene lost 6 bases, with 17 bases spanning the gap. CDR3 length equals 15 residues. The germline gives CDR1 KGHSY, CDR2 FQNENV. The chain's CDR3 is CASSPYKTFEDTQYF. As DNA, the CDR3 is TGTGCCAGCAGCCCCTATAAAACGTTTGAGGATACGCAGTATTTT.

This clonotype came up a few times. The chain combines TRBV6-2 or TRBV6-3 with TRBJ2-5; a weak D match, TRBD2 (6 bases). Germline-derived CDR1 and CDR2 are MNHEY and SVGEGT. The CDR3 is made up of 16 amino acids. Trimming took off 4 bases at V and 0 bases at J, with 15 bases between the two ends. CDR3 sequence reads: CASSLGLTRYQETQYF. The CDR3 bases are TGTGCCAGCAGTTTGGGACTCACTCGGTACCAAGAGACCCAGTACTTC.

In its sample, this clonotype was seen a few times. The chain has TRBV27 and TRBJ2-7, with D possibly being TRBD1 (5 bases). V lost 5 bases and J 2 bases, leaving 13 bases between the germline ends. The germline V gene encodes CDR1 MNHEY and CDR2 SMNVEV (reference sequence). The CDR3 is made up of 14 amino acids. The CDR3 sequence is CASSPDRDTYEQYF. DNA for the CDR3: TGTGCCAGCAGTCCTGACAGAGATACCTACGAGCAGTACTTC.

This clonotype was seen a handful of times. The rearrangement links TRBV5-1 to TRBJ2-1; no clear D gene. The CDR3 runs to 17 residues. V lost 0 bases and J 1 base, leaving 14 bases between the germline ends. The V gene's germline CDR1 is SGHRS and CDR2 YFSETQ. CDR3: CASSLGVAGGSYNEQFF. The CDR3, as DNA: TGCGCCAGCAGCTTGGGGGTAGCTGGTGGTTCCTACAATGAGCAGTTCTTC.

This rearrangement joins TRBV29-1 to TRBJ2-7, with 8 bases matching TRBD1. CDR3 length: 14 residues. The V gene end was trimmed by 0 bases and the J gene end by 2 bases; junction bases not matched to a gene: 3. Germline CDR1 and CDR2: SQVTM and ANQGSEA. CDR3 nucleotide sequence: TGCAGCGTTGAAGACAACAGGGGGACCTACGAGCAGTACTTC. Amino acids: CSVEDNRGTYEQYF.

This clonotype occurred a few times. V gene TRBV15 combines with J gene TRBJ2-5; 9 bases line up with TRBD1. CDR1 and CDR2 from the germline V gene are LNHNV and YYDKDF (reference sequence). The junction had 4 bases not matched to a gene; V was cut back by 5 bases and J by 3 bases. The CDR3 totals 14 residues. The CDR3 DNA follows: TGTGCCACCAGCGGAAGACAGGGGGAAGAGACCCAGTACTTC. Translated: CATSGRQGEETQYF.

The chain joins TRBV7-2 to TRBJ1-4; D is unclear. The CDR3 extends over 15 amino acids. Germline V CDR1 and CDR2: SGHTA, FQGNSA. The ends were cut back, 1 base at V and 4 bases at J, with 10 bases in the middle. CDR3: CASSLDTVVNEKLFF. The CDR3 region has the DNA TGTGCCAGCAGCTTAGATACGGTCGTTAATGAAAAACTGTTTTTT.

About this clonotype itself: Compared with germline, one end of the junction differs, possibly owing to a read error. V is TRBV5-1 and J is TRBJ1-2; D is unclear. The germline gives CDR1 SGHRS, CDR2 YFSETQ. The CDR3 runs to 14 residues. The CDR3 protein is CTSSLGDGSYGYTF. The CDR3 DNA sequence: TGCACCAGCAGCTTGGGTGACGGGAGCTATGGCTACACCTTC.

The rearrangement joins TRBV4-3 to TRBJ2-7; TRBD1 is a possible D gene (6 bases). Between the trimmed V and J ends, which lost 1 base and 0 bases, there was a span of 10 bases. Germline V gene sequence: CDR1 LGHNA, CDR2 YSLEER. CDR3 length equals 15 residues. The CDR3 DNA follows: TGCGCCAGCAGCCAAGGGGGGACACCCTCCTACGAGCAGTACTTC. This sequence encodes CASSQGGTPSYEQYF.

J is TRBJ2-7 and V is TRBV7-2; D uncertain. Between the trimmed V and J ends, which lost 0 bases and 7 bases, there was a span of 10 bases. CDR1 and CDR2 (germline): SGHTA, FQGNSA. The CDR3 loop spans 13 amino acids. For the CDR3, the DNA is TGTGCCAGCAGCTTAGCACTTATAGGGGAGCAGTACTTC. It translates to CASSLALIGEQYF. The full variable domain, completed using reference TRBV7-2 and TRBJ2-7, is GAGVSQSPSNKVTEKGKDVELRCDPISGHTALYWYRQSLGQGLEFLIYFQGNSAPDKSGLPSDRFSAERTGGSVSTLTIQRTQQEDSAVYLCASSLALIGEQYFGPGTRLTVT.